The 8 T cell receptor beta chains listed next were all sequenced from one sample in a study of tumor-infiltrating lymphocytes in primary liver carcinoma. The researchers obtained blood RNA from unsorted whole blood and also extracted germline DNA. With around 450 ng total RNA as template and a constant-region primer, TCR beta cDNA was made. Three nested multiplex PCR rounds, a slightly modified ARM-PCR, produced the libraries for TCR beta. TRBV1-TRBV30 forward primers paired with a C-beta reverse primer drove the first two PCR rounds, roughly 10 cycles each. Each CDR3 protein gets one entry after TCRdb re-called the multiplex PCR reads with MiXCR. The sample gives some 320,000 distinct CDR3 sequences, less than 75% of which show up once; roughly 8.9% is in the top ten. Sequencing was carried out using peripheral blood. The receptors come from a man between 35 and 55 years old with primary liver carcinoma and hepatitis B virus infection.

For the CDR3, the DNA is TGTGCCAGCTCTTACGCGGCAGAGGCTAGCGGGAGTAGTGAGCAGTTCTTC. It yields the protein CASSYAAEASGSSEQFF. The chain uses TRBV18 and TRBJ2-1; TRBD2 agrees at 10 bases. The CDR3 is 17 amino acids. The ends lost 6 bases at V and 9 bases at J; junction bases unmatched: 17. Germline loops: CDR1 KGHSH, CDR2 LQKENI.

To note about this clonotype: A much bigger clone sits one base away, suggesting this may be a read error. V is TRBV4-3 and J is TRBJ2-1; D is unresolved. Germline V gives CDR1 LGHNA, CDR2 YSLEER. CDR3 length: 14 amino acids. In DNA, the CDR3 is TGCGCCTGCAGCCAGGTCAGCTCCTACAATGAGCAGTTCTTC. Translation: CACSQVSSYNEQFF.

This clonotype was recorded many times. J is TRBJ2-2 and V is TRBV4-3, with a tentative D call TRBD1 (6 bases). From germline, CDR1 is LGHNA and CDR2 YSLEER. The CDR3 contains 17 residues. V was pared by 4 bases and J by 5 bases, with 20 bases between. The CDR3: CASSPSQGSLMTGELFF. In DNA, the CDR3 is TGCGCCAGCAGCCCATCACAGGGATCTTTAATGACCGGGGAGCTGTTTTTT.

Turning to this clonotype: One end of the junction fails to match germline, which may point to a read error. The chain couples TRBV29-1 to TRBJ1-5; 8 nucleotides agree with TRBD1. This CDR3 is 13 amino acids long. Germline lookup yields CDR1 SQVTM and CDR2 ANQGSEA. Here the CDR3 DNA reads TGCAGCCTCAGGGGGCGTCGCGGTCAGCCCCAGCAGTTT. Its protein is CSLRGRRGQPQQF.

On this clonotype itself: This may be a read error, as it is one base from a much larger clone. The rearrangement joins TRBV4-1 to TRBJ2-5; TRBD2 is a possible D gene (6 bases). Germline V lookup: CDR1 MGHRA, CDR2 YSYEKL. The CDR3 loop spans 15 amino acids. CDR3 nucleotides: TGCACCAGCAGCCAAGTGGGCGGGGAAGAAGAGACCCAGTACTTC. It encodes CTSSQVGGEEETQYF.

The genes are TRBV6-1 and TRBJ2-7; 11 bases align to TRBD1. J was trimmed by 2 bases and V by 4 bases; bases with no gene match: 4. This CDR3 is built from 15 residues. Germline V gene lookup returns CDR1 MNHNS and CDR2 SASEGT. The CDR3 loop is CASSAPGQGAYEQYF. CDR3 DNA sequence: TGTGCCAGCAGTGCGCCGGGACAGGGGGCCTACGAGCAGTACTTC.

In this sample, this clonotype turned up many times. J is TRBJ2-1 and V is TRBV12-3 or TRBV12-4; 10 bases line up with TRBD2. Trimming took 5 bases from V and 8 from J; bases not matched to a gene: 15. The CDR3 has 17 amino acids. CDR3 loop: CASSGDRRASGSDEQFF. DNA of the CDR3: TGTGCCAGCAGTGGGGACAGGCGGGCTAGCGGGAGCGATGAGCAGTTCTTC.

Of note for this clonotype: A much larger clonotype is one base distant, so this may be a read error. The CDR3 coding sequence is TGTGCCAGCAGTTCCGGGACGGCCACCGAGCAGCACTTC. It codes for CASSSGTATEQHF. The chain couples TRBV6-6 to TRBJ2-7; D tentatively reads TRBD1 or TRBD2 (5 bases each). The CDR3 has 13 amino acids. Germline V CDR1 and CDR2: MNHNY, SVGAGI (reference sequence).